This T cell receptor (beta chain) stems from a study (dated by TCRdb to about 2016). Describing the broader study: The study investigated the origins of HIV persistence in individuals who naturally controlled HIV infection.

Libraries were made using 5' RACE. Sequencing instrument: Illumina HiSeq 2000. Through fastp at Q25 and MiXCR, TCRdb rebuilt clones from the public reads, retaining in-frame beta chains. Each entry is one CDR3 protein sequence, shown with its most common DNA and genes. Here the sample has fewer than 300 distinct CDR3 sequences; roughly a quarter occur a single time. 30% to 35% of the sample goes to the ten largest clones. Relative to germline, V is missing 5 bases and J is missing 1 base, with 11 bases of the junction outside any gene match. Including the terminal cysteine and phenylalanine, the CDR3 comprises 17 residues. The entry retains the CDR3 DNA only, 51 bases that are in frame from base 1. The germline V gene sets CDR1 to SGHTA and CDR2 to FQGNSA. This clonotype was seen more than once but under ten times. This receptor's antigen is unknown. Per-base qualities were not stored, and no clone one base away is much larger.

The sample taken for sequencing was total memory T cells from blood PBMCs. The intended sense of this specimen's cell subset or site label: transitional memory CD4+ T cells. The chain employs TRBV7-2 and TRBJ1-2, with 9 middle bases fitting TRBD1. The source is a male donor with HIV. The CDR3 region: CASSPPGQGMGNYGYTF. At the DNA level, the sequence is TGTGCCAGCAGCCCGCCGGGACAGGGTATGGGTAACTATGGCTACACCTTC.